This T cell receptor (beta chain) came from a study of T cells in Graves' hyperthyroidism and ophthalmopathy. There were TCR beta CDR3 regions amplified from RNA transcripts. TCR CDR3 regions were first amplified by RT-PCR with HTBI primers. TCRdb re-called the multiplex PCR reads with MiXCR, one entry per CDR3 protein. The sample carries a few hundred thousand distinct CDR3 sequences, roughly 15% recorded once. This clonotype was found many times. There are 15 residues in the CDR3. J gave up 1 base and V 5 bases, and 6 bases lay outside the gene matches. Germline CDR1 SEHNR, CDR2 FQNEAQ (reference sequence). Exclusion of a patient resulted from uncontrolled infection, other autoimmune disease, pregnancy or lactation.

This sequence originates from a woman younger than 35 with Graves' hyperthyroidism. The chain links TRBV7-9 to TRBJ2-3; 7 bases line up with TRBD2. The source material was blood. The CDR3 loop is CASSRTSTGTDTQYF. The CDR3 region has the DNA TGTGCCAGCAGCAGGACTAGTACCGGCACAGATACGCAGTATTTT.